The 6 T cell receptor beta chains given below trace back to one sample, sequenced in a study of OX40 agonist ivuxolimab in advanced cancers. Generated by immunoSEQ multiplex PCR, the TCRdb table keeps only in-frame clones and is missing some. The table shows approximately 70,000 clones, with about 82% occurring only once. The sample here was CD4+ or CD8+ T cells sorted from blood, taken in a trial of the OX40 agonist ivuxolimab. The receptors were gathered from an adult with an advanced solid tumor such as melanoma, head and neck, liver or kidney cancer.

This clone was seen only a few times. Other DNA sequences in this sample translate to the same CDR3. The rearrangement uses TRBV19 and TRBJ1-6; D may be TRBD1 (5 bases). V gave up 1 base and J gave up 11 bases, with 6 bases separating them. The V gene's germline CDR1 is LNHDA and CDR2 SQIVND (reference sequence). This CDR3 spans 12 amino acids. The chain's CDR3 is CASSIVGAPLHF. In DNA, the CDR3 is TGTGCCAGTAGTATAGTAGGGGCACCCCTCCACTTT.

The chain carries TRBV10-3 and TRBJ1-2, with 8 bases lining up with TRBD1. The CDR3 totals 13 residues. Germline lookup yields CDR1 ENHRY and CDR2 SYGVKD. With 2 bases clipped from V and 7 bases from J, the junction kept 3 bases outside the gene matches. Here the CDR3 DNA reads TGTGCCATCAGTGAGCCCGGACAGGGTGGCTACACCTTC. It specifies CAISEPGQGGYTF.

The chain combines TRBV30 with TRBJ1-4; D unresolved. Trimming removed 0 bases from V and 2 bases from J, with 7 bases in between. CDR3 length: 14 residues. CDR1 and CDR2 from the germline V gene are GTSNPN and SVGIG (reference sequence). Here the CDR3 DNA reads TGTGCCTGGAGTGTAGGGCAGACTAATGAAAAACTGTTTTTT. Amino acids: CAWSVGQTNEKLFF. Together with reference TRBV30 and TRBJ1-4, the CDR3 gives the full variable domain: SQTIHQWPATLVQPVGSPLSLECTVEGTSNPNLYWYRQAAGRGLQLLFYSVGIGQISSEVPQNLSASRPQDRQFILSSKKLLLSDSGFYLCAWSVGQTNEKLFFGSGTQLSVL.

V gene TRBV7-8 combines with J gene TRBJ2-3; D may be TRBD1 or TRBD2 (5 bases each). V shed 2 bases and J shed 4 bases, with 16 bases lying between them. Germline CDR1 is SGHVS and CDR2 is FQNEAQ. This CDR3 has 16 amino acids. DNA for the CDR3: TGTGCCAGCAGCTTAAGAGGGGCTTCTAGAGCAGATACGCAGTATTTT. It codes for CASSLRGASRADTQYF.

The chain carries TRBV19 and TRBJ1-1, with 8 positions matching TRBD1. CDR3 size: 15 residues. CDR1 is LNHDA and CDR2 is SQIVND in the germline V gene (reference sequence). The trim removed 8 bases at V and 6 bases at J, leaving 14 bases unmatched. CDR3 in DNA: TGTGCCAGTGGGGACAGGAGGAGTGGTATGCCTGAAGCTTTCTTT. This sequence encodes CASGDRRSGMPEAFF.

The V and J genes are TRBV7-2 and TRBJ2-7; a possible D gene is TRBD2 (5 bases). The CDR3 totals 14 residues. V dropped 3 bases and J dropped 3 bases, with 12 bases sitting between them. Germline V lookup: CDR1 SGHTA, CDR2 FQGNSA. The DNA of the CDR3 is TGTGCCAGCAGCTTTTCAGCGGAGTACTACGAGCAGTACTTC. The encoded protein is CASSFSAEYYEQYF.